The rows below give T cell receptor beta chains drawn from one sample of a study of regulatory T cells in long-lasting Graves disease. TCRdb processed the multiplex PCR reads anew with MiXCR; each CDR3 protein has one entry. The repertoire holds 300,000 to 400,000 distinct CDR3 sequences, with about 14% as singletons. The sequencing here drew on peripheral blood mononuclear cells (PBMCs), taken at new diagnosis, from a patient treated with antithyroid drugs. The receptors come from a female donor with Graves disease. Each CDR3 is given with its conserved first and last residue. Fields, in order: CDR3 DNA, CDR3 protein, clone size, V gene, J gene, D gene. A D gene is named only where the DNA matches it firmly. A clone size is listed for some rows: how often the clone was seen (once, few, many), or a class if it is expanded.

CDR3 DNA: TGTGCCAGCAGCTTAGCGGGGACTAGCGGGAGGGCTAACCAGTACTTC
CDR3 protein: CASSLAGTSGRANQYF
clone size: .
V gene: TRBV7-8
J gene: TRBJ2-5
D gene: TRBD2

CDR3 DNA: TGTGCCAGCGTCCTTTTGGGAGGGACGGGTACCACAGATACGCAGTATTTT
CDR3 protein: CASVLLGGTGTTDTQYF
clone size: many
V gene: TRBV27
J gene: TRBJ2-3
D gene: TRBD2

CDR3 DNA: TGTGCCAGCAGTCTCGCCTCCGCGGGAGGCACAGATACGCAGTATTTT
CDR3 protein: CASSLASAGGTDTQYF
clone size: many
V gene: TRBV12-3/TRBV12-4
J gene: TRBJ2-3
D gene: TRBD2

CDR3 DNA: TGTGCCAGCAGTTTGGGGTCCCCGGATTATGGCTACACCTTC
CDR3 protein: CASSLGSPDYGYTF
clone size: many
V gene: TRBV27
J gene: TRBJ1-2
D gene: .

CDR3 DNA: TGCGCCAGCAGCAAAGGAGCTGTCACTGAAGCTTTCTTT
CDR3 protein: CASSKGAVTEAFF
clone size: .
V gene: TRBV4-1
J gene: TRBJ1-1
D gene: .

CDR3 DNA: TGTGCCAGCAGTCCCCTCCTATCCGGGACAGCCGCAACTAATGAAAAACTGTTTTTT
CDR3 protein: CASSPLLSGTAATNEKLFF
clone size: many
V gene: TRBV28
J gene: TRBJ1-4
D gene: TRBD1

CDR3 DNA: TGTGCCAGCTCACCACCCCCCGGCGGGATCGATGAGCAGTTCTTC
CDR3 protein: CASSPPPGGIDEQFF
clone size: .
V gene: TRBV18
J gene: TRBJ2-1
D gene: .

CDR3 DNA: TGCAGTGCTAGAGATCTTTTTGGGGGCAATCAGCCCCAGCATTTT
CDR3 protein: CSARDLFGGNQPQHF
clone size: many
V gene: TRBV20-1
J gene: TRBJ1-5
D gene: .

CDR3 DNA: TGTGCCAGCAGCGGCCAAGGCGGAGCGGGTATACCAACTACCTCTGGGGCCAACGTCCTGACTTTC
CDR3 protein: CASSGQGGAGIPTTSGANVLTF
clone size: .
V gene: TRBV9
J gene: TRBJ2-6
D gene: .

CDR3 DNA: TGCGCCAGCAGCCCGTCGGTGAAAAAACGGGAAAAACTGTTTTTT
CDR3 protein: CASSPSVKKREKLFF
clone size: few
V gene: TRBV5-1
J gene: TRBJ1-4
D gene: .

CDR3 DNA: TGTGCCAGCAAAACAGGGGTTGGTAATGAGCAGTTCTTC
CDR3 protein: CASKTGVGNEQFF
clone size: many
V gene: TRBV3-1
J gene: TRBJ2-1
D gene: TRBD1

CDR3 DNA: TGCAGTGCTTTGGACGGAACTTCCTACGAGCAGTACTTC
CDR3 protein: CSALDGTSYEQYF
clone size: many
V gene: TRBV20-1
J gene: TRBJ2-7
D gene: .

CDR3 DNA: TGTGCCAGCAGTGAAGCCCGGCGGCATGCCAGAGTCAATCAGCCCCAGCATTTT
CDR3 protein: CASSEARRHARVNQPQHF
clone size: many
V gene: TRBV6-1
J gene: TRBJ1-5
D gene: .

CDR3 DNA: TGTGCCAGCAGCTTAAAGGGACAGGGAGTGAGAACTGAAGCTTTCTTT
CDR3 protein: CASSLKGQGVRTEAFF
clone size: many
V gene: TRBV7-2
J gene: TRBJ1-1
D gene: TRBD1

CDR3 DNA: TGTGCCAGCAGCTTTCATCTAGGGGGGGAGGCCTACAATGAGCAGTTCTTC
CDR3 protein: CASSFHLGGEAYNEQFF
clone size: few
V gene: TRBV11-2
J gene: TRBJ2-1
D gene: .

CDR3 DNA: TGTGCCAGCAGCTCCAGCGGGGGCGACAATGAGCAGTTCTTC
CDR3 protein: CASSSSGGDNEQFF
clone size: few
V gene: TRBV7-3
J gene: TRBJ2-1
D gene: TRBD2

CDR3 DNA: TGTGCCAGCAGCTTAGTTCCAGCGGGAGCTAGTAACAATGAGCAGTTCTTC
CDR3 protein: CASSLVPAGASNNEQFF
clone size: .
V gene: TRBV7-2
J gene: TRBJ2-1
D gene: TRBD2

CDR3 DNA: TGTGCCAGCAGCCACCCTAGGGTGGCCTACAATGAGCAGTTCTTC
CDR3 protein: CASSHPRVAYNEQFF
clone size: many
V gene: TRBV3-1
J gene: TRBJ2-1
D gene: .

CDR3 DNA: TGTGCCAGTATAGACGAAGCGGGAGATAGGTCGCAATTCTTC
CDR3 protein: CASIDEAGDRSQFF
clone size: .
V gene: TRBV19
J gene: TRBJ2-1
D gene: TRBD2

CDR3 DNA: TGTGCCACCAGTGATAAGACAGGGGACCTTAGCACAGATACGCAGTATTTT
CDR3 protein: CATSDKTGDLSTDTQYF
clone size: many
V gene: TRBV24-1
J gene: TRBJ2-3
D gene: TRBD1

CDR3 DNA: TGTGCCAGCAGCTCGCTTGAACTGGATGGCTACACCTTC
CDR3 protein: CASSSLELDGYTF
clone size: .
V gene: TRBV7-9
J gene: TRBJ1-2
D gene: .

CDR3 DNA: TGCAGTGCCGACCCTCATACTTCGAACACTGAAGCTTTCTTT
CDR3 protein: CSADPHTSNTEAFF
clone size: few
V gene: TRBV20-1
J gene: TRBJ1-1
D gene: .

CDR3 DNA: TGTGCCAGCAGCTTGAGAGACAGCCCCGGCGAGCAGTACTTC
CDR3 protein: CASSLRDSPGEQYF
clone size: .
V gene: TRBV7-9
J gene: TRBJ2-7
D gene: .

CDR3 DNA: TGCGCCAGCAGCCAAGATCCCCTGGACAGGTCTGGCTACACCTTC
CDR3 protein: CASSQDPLDRSGYTF
clone size: many
V gene: TRBV4-3
J gene: TRBJ1-2
D gene: TRBD1

CDR3 DNA: TGTGCCAGCACGGTGGGGGACCGGAATTTCTTC
CDR3 protein: CASTVGDRNFF
clone size: many
V gene: TRBV19
J gene: TRBJ2-1
D gene: .

CDR3 DNA: TGTGCCAGCAGCTCCGCGATGGGACTTAGGGCATACGAGCAGTACTTC
CDR3 protein: CASSSAMGLRAYEQYF
clone size: many
V gene: TRBV7-9
J gene: TRBJ2-7
D gene: .

CDR3 DNA: TGTGCCAGCAGGTGGGGTAAAGGCGGGGAGCCGTTTTTT
CDR3 protein: CASRWGKGGEPFF
clone size: .
V gene: TRBV27
J gene: TRBJ2-2
D gene: .

CDR3 DNA: TGTGCCAGCAGTTTAGCAGGGAGCTCCTATAATTCACCCCTCCACTTT
CDR3 protein: CASSLAGSSYNSPLHF
clone size: many
V gene: TRBV12-3/TRBV12-4
J gene: TRBJ1-6
D gene: .

CDR3 DNA: TGCGCCAGCAGCCCAGGACAGGGCGCAGGTTACGAGCAGTACTTC
CDR3 protein: CASSPGQGAGYEQYF
clone size: many
V gene: TRBV4-3
J gene: TRBJ2-7
D gene: TRBD1

CDR3 DNA: TGCGCCAGCAGCCAAGACTCGGGGCGGGACTCTGGCTACGAGCAGTACTTC
CDR3 protein: CASSQDSGRDSGYEQYF
clone size: many
V gene: TRBV4-1
J gene: TRBJ2-7
D gene: .

CDR3 DNA: TGTGCCAGCTCCGGGACAGGGTCTTACGGCACTGAAGCTTTCTTT
CDR3 protein: CASSGTGSYGTEAFF
clone size: few
V gene: TRBV18
J gene: TRBJ1-1
D gene: TRBD1

CDR3 DNA: TGTGCCAGCAGTGGCGGCTCGGGTATCCAAGAGACCCAGTACTTC
CDR3 protein: CASSGGSGIQETQYF
clone size: many
V gene: TRBV2
J gene: TRBJ2-5
D gene: .

CDR3 DNA: TGTGCCAGCAGCTCAAAGGACTCAAATACGCAGTATTTT
CDR3 protein: CASSSKDSNTQYF
clone size: many
V gene: TRBV7-3
J gene: TRBJ2-3
D gene: .

CDR3 DNA: TGTGCCAGCAGTGCAAGTACTAACTCCGGGCGGACTGAAGCTTTCTTT
CDR3 protein: CASSASTNSGRTEAFF
clone size: few
V gene: TRBV2
J gene: TRBJ1-1
D gene: .

CDR3 DNA: TGTGCCAGCAGCGTGGCGACGGTGAACACTGAAGCTTTCTTT
CDR3 protein: CASSVATVNTEAFF
clone size: .
V gene: TRBV9
J gene: TRBJ1-1
D gene: .

CDR3 DNA: TGCAGCGTTGAGCGGGAGGGTACAGGGGAGCTGTTTTTT
CDR3 protein: CSVEREGTGELFF
clone size: few
V gene: TRBV29-1
J gene: TRBJ2-2
D gene: TRBD2

CDR3 DNA: TGTGCCAGCAGTTCCTCTGCCTTAAAAGTGTTGGGTTACGAGCAGTACTTC
CDR3 protein: CASSSSALKVLGYEQYF
clone size: many
V gene: TRBV27
J gene: TRBJ2-7
D gene: .

CDR3 DNA: TGTGCCAGCAGTTACCACCGGATGGGGATCGAGGGCTACACCTTC
CDR3 protein: CASSYHRMGIEGYTF
clone size: .
V gene: TRBV6-5
J gene: TRBJ1-2
D gene: .

CDR3 DNA: TGTGCCAGCACAAAGGGGAACACTGAAGCTTTCTTT
CDR3 protein: CASTKGNTEAFF
clone size: many
V gene: TRBV12-3/TRBV12-4
J gene: TRBJ1-1
D gene: .

CDR3 DNA: TGTGCCTGGAGGTCCCGAAATTATGGCTACACCTTC
CDR3 protein: CAWRSRNYGYTF
clone size: many
V gene: TRBV30
J gene: TRBJ1-2
D gene: .

CDR3 DNA: TGTGCCAGCAGGCCCAGTGGGCGGGGGGGCCAGCCCCAGCATTTT
CDR3 protein: CASRPSGRGGQPQHF
clone size: many
V gene: TRBV2
J gene: TRBJ1-5
D gene: .

CDR3 DNA: TGTGCCAGCAGTTTAATAGAGGTGTCAGCGAACACTGAAGCTTTCTTT
CDR3 protein: CASSLIEVSANTEAFF
clone size: .
V gene: TRBV12-3/TRBV12-4
J gene: TRBJ1-1
D gene: .

CDR3 DNA: TGTGCCAGCAGCCCGACCCCGTTGCTTTCTAGCGGGAGAGTTAATGAGCAGTTCTTC
CDR3 protein: CASSPTPLLSSGRVNEQFF
clone size: .
V gene: TRBV7-9
J gene: TRBJ2-1
D gene: TRBD2

CDR3 DNA: TGTGCCAGCATCCGGACAGGGGAGAGGGTTAGCAATCAGCCCCAGCATTTT
CDR3 protein: CASIRTGERVSNQPQHF
clone size: many
V gene: TRBV28
J gene: TRBJ1-5
D gene: TRBD1

CDR3 DNA: TGTGCCAGCAGTTACGGACAGGACAGTAGCAATCAGCCCCAGCATTTT
CDR3 protein: CASSYGQDSSNQPQHF
clone size: many
V gene: TRBV6-5
J gene: TRBJ1-5
D gene: TRBD1

CDR3 DNA: TGTGCCAGCCGCCCGGGGACAGCTGTGAACACTGAAGCTTTCTTT
CDR3 protein: CASRPGTAVNTEAFF
clone size: many
V gene: TRBV27
J gene: TRBJ1-1
D gene: TRBD1

CDR3 DNA: TGTGCCAGCAGTAGACACAGGGGAAAAGTCGAGCAGTACTTC
CDR3 protein: CASSRHRGKVEQYF
clone size: many
V gene: TRBV28
J gene: TRBJ2-7
D gene: TRBD1

CDR3 DNA: TGCAGTGCTAGAAGGATGAACACTGAAGCTTTCTTT
CDR3 protein: CSARRMNTEAFF
clone size: many
V gene: TRBV20-1
J gene: TRBJ1-1
D gene: .

CDR3 DNA: TGTGCCACCAGCGGAAGACTAGCGGGGAACACCGGGGAGCTGTTTTTT
CDR3 protein: CATSGRLAGNTGELFF
clone size: many
V gene: TRBV15
J gene: TRBJ2-2
D gene: TRBD2

CDR3 DNA: TGTGCCAGCAGCTTCGACAGGTCCACTGAAGCTTTCTTT
CDR3 protein: CASSFDRSTEAFF
clone size: many
V gene: TRBV7-3
J gene: TRBJ1-1
D gene: .

CDR3 DNA: TGTGCCTGGAGGACTGGACAGGGGACTGAAAAACTGTTTTTT
CDR3 protein: CAWRTGQGTEKLFF
clone size: many
V gene: TRBV30
J gene: TRBJ1-4
D gene: TRBD1

CDR3 DNA: TGTGCCAGCAGTGGTATAATGGATAGCTCCTATAATTCACCCCTCCACTTT
CDR3 protein: CASSGIMDSSYNSPLHF
clone size: .
V gene: TRBV28
J gene: TRBJ1-6
D gene: .

CDR3 DNA: TGTGCCAGCAGAATTTGGGGAGCGGTCCACAATGAGCAGTTCTTC
CDR3 protein: CASRIWGAVHNEQFF
clone size: many
V gene: TRBV28
J gene: TRBJ2-1
D gene: .

CDR3 DNA: TGTGCCAGCAGCCCGAGCCCCGGCCCCAAGGGGAGCACAGATACGCAGTATTTT
CDR3 protein: CASSPSPGPKGSTDTQYF
clone size: many
V gene: TRBV7-9
J gene: TRBJ2-3
D gene: .